This entry features one T cell receptor beta chain sequence. This clone was counted once. Its antigen remains unidentified. Base quality data are lacking; no much larger clone is found one base away. The CDR3 regions of human TCRbeta chains were analyzed by immunosequencing. The authors' analysis ran thus. Repertoire TCRs were checked for matches against a reference library of SARS-CoV-2-specific TCRs that had been generated using the MIRA antigen-specificity platform. Breadth meant the fraction of unique TCRs that were SARS-CoV-2-associated, whereas depth meant the fraction of total T cells that were SARS-CoV-2-associated. Each spike-specific TCR was assigned to its reactive spike region and to a CD4 or CD8 class using the MIRA data. Log10-transformed breadth and depth values were compared by one-way ANOVA with Sidak's multiple comparisons tests. TCRdb's version of the immuneACCESS table is confined to in-frame rearrangements and falls short of the full clone set. An unresolved V gene accounts for under half of the shortfall where checked; the remainder is of unknown origin. Clone size and the V and J calls come from that table; the DNA yielded D and trimming. Counted in this sample were 120,000 or so clones; 80% to 90% of them appeared once. The ten largest clonotypes hold around 10% of the sample.

The data stem from a study of T cell responses to AZD1222 COVID-19 vaccine (dated by TCRdb to the early 2020s). The study in broad terms: A total of just over 230 trial participants underwent TCR sequencing, of whom around 200 received two doses of AZD1222 and some 26 received two doses of the MenACWY control vaccine. Trial participants were enrolled by age into subgroups of 18-55, 56-69 and 70-plus years, and roughly 150, 30 and 60 TCR-sequenced participants, respectively, were included in these subgroups. Points the paper makes about the study in general: The 56-69-year group was small, and its depth increase did not reach significance, likely because of low power. Most participants were white British and females outnumbered males, and the authors suggested that clonal diversity may have been underestimated. Reportedly, almost half of the unique spike-specific TCRs recognized epitopes lying outside the regions that are mutated in the B.1.351 and B.1.1.7 variants. After two AZD1222 doses, spike-specific TCR breadth and depth were significantly higher than at day 0 and than in MenACWY recipients. No day 14 peak-response samples were available, so repertoires were characterized only after the peak T cell response. Conclusions about previously exposed vaccinees are limited, since just six AZD1222 recipients were seropositive for SARS-CoV-2 at baseline. Vaccine-associated CD4 TCRs spanned the whole spike protein, with dominant responses in regions 160-218 and 743-854.

The sample's time point label, decoded: baseline before first vaccination. The treatment or condition label here, explained by the study, means: meningococcal conjugate vaccine given as trial control. Vaccinee samples were obtained from the UK trials COV001 and COV002, which included a single-blind randomized controlled phase 2/3 trial of AZD1222 (ChAdOx1 nCoV-19) in healthy adults. For TCRbeta chain sequencing, PBMC samples from trial participants were taken at day 0 and at day 28 after the second dose. The germline V gene supplies CDR1 SNHLY and CDR2 FYNNEI. The CDR3 runs 13 amino acids, cysteine and phenylalanine included. CDR3 DNA only is kept here, 39 bases in frame from base 1. Trimming removed 6 bases from V and 4 bases from J; the gene matches leave 4 bases unexplained.

The sequenced sample was peripheral blood, obtained on day 0 of MenACWY control vaccination. The V and J segments used are TRBV2 and TRBJ2-3; the central 7 bases match TRBD2. The receptor's source is an adult in good health. The DNA sequence is given as TGTGCCAGCAGGGCGGGAGAGGCAGATACGCAGTATTTT. Its translation is CASRAGEADTQYF.